This entry lists 32 T cell receptor beta chains sequenced from one sample in a study of tumor-infiltrating lymphocytes in primary liver carcinoma. Between about 19 and 34 mg of unsorted bulk tissue served as the source from which RNA and DNA were co-extracted. A constant-region primer primed TCR beta cDNA synthesis from about 550 ng of total RNA. Libraries of TCR beta came from three nested multiplex PCR rounds with slightly modified ARM-PCR. For about 11 cycles apiece, the opening two PCR rounds ran with TRBV1-TRBV30 forward primers and a C-beta reverse primer. TCRdb re-called the multiplex PCR reads with MiXCR, one entry per CDR3 protein. The table records about 37,000 distinct CDR3 sequences, roughly 74% of them present only once. The sequencing sample was made of tumor-adjacent normal liver tissue. The receptor set was obtained from a man in his forties or fifties with primary liver carcinoma and hepatitis B virus infection.

Within the sample, this clonotype is medium-sized. The rearrangement links TRBV29-1 to TRBJ2-1, with TRBD2 matching over 11 bases. The CDR3 is 14 residues long. In germline, CDR1 is SQVTM, CDR2 ANQGSEA. The ends lost 4 bases at V and 7 bases at J; junction bases unmatched: 6. CDR3: CSVVLTSGINEQFF. CDR3 sequence (DNA): TGCAGCGTTGTATTGACTAGCGGGATAAATGAGCAGTTCTTC.

For this clonotype: At one boundary the junction diverges from the germline segment, which might be a read error. The CDR3 loop is CASNLTGGSRYNEQFF. The CDR3 nucleotides are TGCGCCAGCAACTTGACAGGCGGGAGTAGATACAATGAGCAGTTTTTC. This chain uses TRBV5-1 with TRBJ2-1, with a weak D call TRBD2 (7 bases). The CDR3 extends over 16 amino acids. CDR1 and CDR2 (germline): SGHRS, YFSETQ.

This clonotype came up a few times. This chain connects TRBV6-2 or TRBV6-3 to TRBJ1-1; no clear D. CDR1 and CDR2 (germline): MNHEY, SVGEGT. Between the trimmed V and J ends, which lost 4 bases and 11 bases, there was a span of 11 bases. CDR3 length equals 11 residues. This CDR3 is CASSSAWPAFF. The CDR3 DNA reads as TGTGCCAGCAGTTCTGCATGGCCGGCTTTCTTT.

Comment on this clonotype: A read error is possible here, since a much larger clone lies one base away. V and J are TRBV5-1 and TRBJ2-1; maybe TRBD1 (5 bases). Germline CDR1 SGHRS, CDR2 YFSETQ. The CDR3 has 12 residues. The CDR3 loop is CANSLVRAEQFF. CDR3 coding DNA: TGCGCCAACAGCTTGGTCAGGGCCGAGCAGTTCTTC.

V is TRBV10-3 and J is TRBJ2-7, with a tentative D call TRBD2 (6 bases). CDR3 length: 13 amino acids. Germline V gene lookup returns CDR1 ENHRY and CDR2 SYGVKD. CDR3 residues: CVTFGRSAYEQYF. The CDR3 nucleotides read TGTGTCACCTTCGGGAGATCCGCCTACGAGCAGTACTTC.

The chain employs TRBV11-1 and TRBJ2-1; 8 bases align to TRBD2. This CDR3 comprises 20 residues. Germline lookup yields CDR1 SGHAT and CDR2 FQDESV (reference sequence). V shed 5 bases and J 5 bases; nucleotides not matched to a gene: 23. The CDR3 DNA reads TGTGCCAGCAGCATAGGAAAGGGTAGCGGGGCCTCACGGTTCGACAATGAGCAGTTCTTC. Amino acid sequence: CASSIGKGSGASRFDNEQFF.

In the case of this clonotype: The junction shows a germline mismatch at one end, possibly a read error. The chain recombines TRBV6-1 with TRBJ2-1, with 9 bases fitting TRBD1. There are 15 residues in the CDR3. CDR1 is MNHNS and CDR2 is SASEGT in the germline V gene. CDR3 protein: CASSETGGTYNEQFF. Here the CDR3 DNA reads TGTGCCAGCAGTGAGACAGGGGGTACGTACAATGAGCAATTCTTC.

The J gene is TRBJ2-3, the V gene TRBV10-3; D may be TRBD2 (5 bases). The CDR3 is 13 residues long. CDR1 and CDR2 (germline): ENHRY, SYGVKD. Trimming shortened V by 9 bases and J by 5 bases, and 15 bases separated the two germline ends. The CDR3 is CAINTGFEDTQYF. CDR3 coding DNA: TGTGCCATAAATACGGGATTCGAAGATACGCAGTATTTT.

Notes on this clonotype: A read error may account for a junction end that differs from germline. This chain uses TRBV29-1 with TRBJ2-5; 11 bases are shared with TRBD1. CDR1 and CDR2 from the germline V gene are SQVTM and ANQGSEA. This CDR3 has 13 residues. CDR3 DNA sequence: TGTGTCGGACAGGGGGCGAAAGTAGAGACCCAGTACTTC. This codes for CVGQGAKVETQYF.

With regard to this clonotype: At one end the junction does not follow the germline gene, possibly because of a read error. The chain employs TRBV11-2 and TRBJ1-5; D perhaps matches TRBD1 (5 bases). In germline, CDR1 is SGHAT, CDR2 FQNNGV. The CDR3 has 17 residues. CDR3 sequence: CANSLVGVTVSNQPHHF. CDR3 nucleotide sequence: TGTGCCAACAGCTTAGTAGGGGTAACAGTGAGCAATCAGCCCCATCATTTT.

Regarding this clonotype: At one end the junction does not follow the germline gene, possibly because of a read error. CDR3 nucleotide sequence: TGTGCCAGCAGGTTAGATCCCCAGGGGAATCGGCCCCAGCATTTT. It codes for CASRLDPQGNRPQHF. The rearrangement links TRBV7-8 to TRBJ1-5; a possible D gene is TRBD1 (6 bases). Germline V gives CDR1 SGHVS, CDR2 FQNEAQ. The CDR3 runs to 15 residues.

Comment on this clonotype: This sequence may be a read error, since a much larger clone differs from it by one base. This likely comes from a read error, as the CDR3 has no conserved phenylalanine or tryptophan at its end. The CDR3 nucleotides are TGTGCCAGCACTGAGACTAGCGGGAGTGTTATCGGGGAGCTGTTTTCT. It yields the protein CASTETSGSVIGELFS. The chain joins TRBV6-1 to TRBJ2-2; the match to TRBD2 covers 12 bases. The J segment lost 7 bases and the V segment lost 7 bases, leaving 10 bases of the junction unmatched. CDR1 and CDR2 (germline): MNHNS, SASEGT. The CDR3 consists of 16 residues.

A note on this clonotype: This likely comes from a read error, as the CDR3 has no conserved phenylalanine or tryptophan at its end. The chain links TRBV4-3 to TRBJ2-5; D is unresolved. The CDR3 loop spans 12 amino acids. Trimming stripped 0 bases from V and 10 bases from J, with 9 bases between. Germline V gene lookup returns CDR1 LGHNA and CDR2 YSLEER. The CDR3 nucleotides read TGCGCCAGCAGCCAAGACTGGATAGTCCAGTACTCC. It yields the protein CASSQDWIVQYS.

A word on this clonotype: The CDR3 does not end in the conserved phenylalanine or tryptophan, so this is likely a read error. The chain is built from TRBV29-1 and TRBJ2-5; TRBD2 might be the D (6 bases). The CDR3 is 15 residues long. CDR1 SQVTM and CDR2 ANQGSEA come from the germline V gene. CDR3 sequence reads: CCVEAGRVRAETQYS. The CDR3 bases are TGCTGCGTTGAAGCGGGCAGGGTGCGAGCAGAGACCCAGTACTCC.

On this clonotype: Its ends do not fully match the called genes, so a read error is possible. This chain links TRBV29-1 with TRBJ2-2, with TRBD1 as a possible D gene (5 bases). The germline V gene has CDR1 SQVTM and CDR2 ANQGSEA. The CDR3 loop spans 14 amino acids. In DNA form, the CDR3 reads TGCAGCATTGATTCAGGGTTGAACACCGGGGAGCTGTTTTTT. Residues: CSIDSGLNTGELFF.

The chain is built from TRBV11-1 and TRBJ2-4; 13 bases agree with TRBD2. The V gene's germline CDR1 is SGHAT and CDR2 FQDESV (reference sequence). This CDR3 region has 17 residues. Trimming took 10 bases from V and 2 from J; bases not matched to a gene: 11. The CDR3 region is CAKSSPGTSGTKNIQYF. The CDR3 DNA sequence: TGTGCCAAGAGCTCTCCCGGGACTAGCGGGACCAAAAACATTCAGTACTTC.

This clonotype occurred once. The junction departs from the called germline gene at one end, perhaps through a read error. This chain uses TRBV28 with TRBJ2-1; 8 nucleotides line up with TRBD2. The CDR3 has 18 residues. The germline gives CDR1 MDHEN, CDR2 SYDVKM. The CDR3 loop reads CASSPLELTGGPYNEQLF. CDR3 nucleotides: TGTGCCAGCAGTCCCCTCGAACTAACGGGAGGGCCCTACAATGAGCAGCTCTTC. Full variable domain (rest looked up from reference TRBV28 and TRBJ2-1): DVKVTQSSRYLVKRTGEKVFLECVQDMDHENMFWYRQDPGLGLRLIYFSYDVKMKEKGDIPEGYSVSREKKERFSLILESASTNQTSMYLCASSPLELTGGPYNEQLFGPGTRLTVL.

This clonotype was observed a single time. V and J are TRBV4-2 and TRBJ2-1; D might be TRBD2 (6 bases). Germline CDR1 is LGHNA and CDR2 is YNFKEQ. The length of the CDR3 is 15 residues. V was pared by 11 bases and J by 9 bases, with 26 bases between. Here the CDR3 reads CAFSQDWTTGSEQFF. DNA of the CDR3: TGTGCCTTCAGCCAAGATTGGACTACCGGCAGTGAGCAGTTCTTC.

This clonotype was counted many times. The rearrangement uses TRBV28 and TRBJ1-1, with 9 bases that match TRBD1. The CDR3 covers 14 residues. V lost 6 bases, J lost 4 bases, and 6 bases stayed unmatched. Germline CDR1 MDHEN, CDR2 SYDVKM. The CDR3 coding sequence is TGTGCCAGCAGGTTGACAGGGGGGACCACTGAAGCTTTCTTT. Translating gives CASRLTGGTTEAFF.

Concerning this clonotype: A read error may be the cause here, since a much bigger clone is one base away. V usage is TRBV7-6 and J usage is TRBJ2-5; TRBD2 might be the D (5 bases). The germline V gene has CDR1 SGHVS and CDR2 FNYEAQ. The CDR3 covers 12 residues. The CDR3 sequence is CAGSRSEGTQYF. Here the CDR3 DNA reads TGTGCCGGCAGCCGGTCTGAGGGGACCCAGTACTTC.

This clonotype was seen ten or more times. The V and J genes are TRBV5-1 and TRBJ2-7, with D unclear. The V and J ends lost 1 base and 0 bases respectively, with 8 bases between them. Germline V gene data show CDR1 as SGHRS and CDR2 as YFSETQ. The CDR3 has 14 residues. In DNA, the CDR3 is TGCGCCAGCAGCTTGATCGGTGTCTCCTACGAGCAGTACTTC. Translated, it gives CASSLIGVSYEQYF.

In regard to this clonotype: One junction end does not reproduce the germline sequence, and a read error may be involved. V gene TRBV6-6 combines with J gene TRBJ1-5; D is ambiguous. The CDR3 runs to 14 residues. From germline, CDR1 is MNHNY and CDR2 SVGAGI (reference sequence). The CDR3 reads CTSSYSEGWQPQRF. CDR3 DNA: TGTACCAGCAGTTACTCGGAGGGCTGGCAGCCCCAGCGTTTT.

This clonotype has a count of ten or more. V gene TRBV4-3 combines with J gene TRBJ2-1, with D maybe TRBD2 (6 bases). The V and J ends lost 0 bases and 3 bases respectively, with 15 bases between them. This CDR3 comprises 17 residues. Germline CDR1 is LGHNA and CDR2 is YSLEER. CDR3 amino acids: CASSQDLRRAYYNEQFF. CDR3 in DNA: TGCGCCAGCAGCCAAGATCTGCGGAGGGCGTACTACAATGAGCAGTTCTTC.

Many counts were recorded for this clonotype. CDR3 bases: TGCAGCGTCGCGGACAGGGAGTACTATGGCTACACCTTC. Protein sequence: CSVADREYYGYTF. V usage is TRBV29-1 and J usage is TRBJ1-2, with 8 bases that match TRBD1. Per the germline V gene, CDR1 is SQVTM and CDR2 is ANQGSEA. The CDR3 runs 13 residues. V was pared by 6 bases and J by 3 bases, with 6 bases of the junction left unmatched.

CDR3 DNA: TGTGCCAGCACCTCGCGGGACGAGCTCTACTTC. It encodes CASTSRDELYF. V is TRBV7-9 and J is TRBJ2-7; possibly TRBD2 for D (6 bases). Germline CDR1 is SEHNR and CDR2 is FQNEAQ (reference sequence). The CDR3 loop spans 11 amino acids. Trimming took off 7 bases at V and 13 bases at J, with 17 bases between the two ends.

In this sample, this clonotype is medium-sized. V and J are TRBV5-1 and TRBJ2-1; a weak D match, TRBD2 (6 bases). V gave up 1 base and J gave up 2 bases, with 22 bases separating them. The CDR3 has 19 residues. Germline CDR1 reads SGHRS; CDR2 reads YFSETQ. For the CDR3, the DNA is TGCGCCAGCAGCTTGCGAGAAGGGAATAGCGGAGGGGCCTACAATGAGCAGTTCTTC. This codes for CASSLREGNSGGAYNEQFF.

This clonotype was seen many times. CDR3 in amino acids: CASSFTGASYEQYF. The CDR3 DNA is TGTGCCAGCAGTTTTACAGGGGCCTCCTACGAGCAGTACTTC. This chain uses TRBV28 with TRBJ2-7, with 7 bases fitting TRBD1. Per the germline V gene, CDR1 is MDHEN and CDR2 is SYDVKM. The V gene end was trimmed by 3 bases and the J gene end by 0 bases; junction bases not matched to a gene: 2. The CDR3 extends over 14 amino acids.

V gene TRBV13 combines with J gene TRBJ2-7, with D uncertain. The V end was cut by 2 bases, the J end by 10 bases, with 15 bases between. Germline V gene sequence: CDR1 PRHDT, CDR2 FYEKMQ (reference sequence). This CDR3 is built from 13 residues. CDR3 protein: CASSLSYSYYQYF. In DNA, the CDR3 is TGTGCCAGCAGCTTAAGCTATAGTTACTATCAGTACTTC. The entire variable domain, with the rest obtained from reference TRBV13 and TRBJ2-7, is as follows: AAGVIQSPRHLIKEKRETATLKCYPIPRHDTVYWYQQGPGQDPQFLISFYEKMQSDKGSIPDRFSAQQFSDYHSELNMSSLELGDSALYFCASSLSYSYYQYFGPGTRLTVT.

The gene calls are TRBV11-2 and TRBJ2-1, with 9 bases aligning to TRBD2. Per the germline V gene, CDR1 is SGHAT and CDR2 is FQNNGV. V shed 4 bases and J 15 bases; nucleotides not matched to a gene: 13. The CDR3 length is 14 residues. CDR3: CASSSDTSGRSLFF. The CDR3 DNA is TGTGCCAGCAGCTCAGATACCAGCGGGAGGTCTCTGTTCTTC. The variable domain in full, completed from reference TRBV11-2 and TRBJ2-1, reads EAGVAQSPRYKIIEKRQSVAFWCNPISGHATLYWYQQILGQGPKLLIQFQNNGVVDDSQLPKDRFSAERLKGVDSTLKIQPAKLEDSAVYLCASSSDTSGRSLFFGPGTRLTVL.

The sample holds one count of this clonotype. The genes are TRBV11-3 and TRBJ2-1; D may be TRBD2 (7 bases). This CDR3 is 18 amino acids long. Deletions cut 0 bases from V and 6 bases from J, with 21 bases between. The V gene's germline CDR1 is SGHNT and CDR2 YENEEA. CDR3 residues: CASSLDLGVGGRFNEQFF. The CDR3 nucleotides are TGTGCCAGCAGCTTAGATCTGGGGGTGGGGGGGCGCTTCAATGAGCAGTTCTTC.

In regard to this clonotype: Relative to the germline gene, one junction end is altered; a read error may explain this. This chain connects TRBV30 to TRBJ2-1; 11 bases agree with TRBD1. Germline assignment: CDR1 GTSNPN and CDR2 SVGIG (reference sequence). This CDR3 has 15 residues. DNA for the CDR3: TGTGCCTGGAGAGCCCCTGGACAGGGGGCCCTTGAGCAGTCCTTC. It encodes CAWRAPGQGALEQSF.

Judged by abundance, this clonotype is large. This chain joins TRBV11-3 and TRBJ2-1; D is possibly TRBD1 or TRBD2 (5 bases each). The CDR3 extends over 15 amino acids. V was trimmed by 5 bases and J by 5 bases, leaving 16 bases between them. Germline V gene sequence: CDR1 SGHNT, CDR2 YENEEA. CDR3 loop: CASSRGRNGDNEQFF. The CDR3 nucleotides are TGTGCCAGCAGCCGGGGACGGAACGGAGACAATGAGCAGTTCTTC.